The entry that follows covers one T cell receptor (beta chain) sequence. Its antigen is still unknown. No quality values exist for individual bases; no much larger clone is one base distant. The junction carries 9 bases between V and J, which are trimmed by 0 bases and 2 bases respectively. CDR1 and CDR2 were assigned from the germline V gene (reference sequence) as SGHNT and YYREEE. The CDR3 starts with the cysteine, ends with the phenylalanine, and has 15 residues. CDR3 DNA is the only sequence kept; it has 45 bases, read in frame from the first base. This sample was taken from a study of shared clonotypes between healthy human individuals (TCRdb year 2020). As for the study more broadly: The cohort included three men and a couple of women between 18 and 49 years of age. Between about 0.9 and 9 billion PBMCs per donor were obtained by leukapheresis. To increase sequencing depth and limit assay-specific biases, different laboratories used diverse techniques to prepare libraries and sequence TCR repertoires. Per donor, three plates each were used for CD4 naive and CD4 memory, two for CD8 naive, and one for CD8 memory. To estimate repertoire size and how much clonotype sharing occurs between individuals, the study deeply sequenced the blood TCR repertoires of about 5 healthy adults. Findings and caveats that apply to the study as a whole: Higher generation probabilities were observed for clonotypes shared by all four sorted-subset donors than for non-shared clonotypes. Sampling was restricted to blood, and TCR repertoires in tissues likely differ from the TCR repertoires found in blood. Based on pairwise subsampling, the degree of clonotype sharing among donors was expected to be affected by sequencing depth. Rarefaction of sorted-subset datasets indicated incomplete sequencing despite the large sequencing depth. Because the study included only a small number of donors, the genetic and exposure-history diversity represented was limited. Naive subsets generally had larger estimated clonotype richness than memory subsets. Across four donors, approximately 4.9% of naive CD4, roughly 3.4% of naive CD8, under 2.5% of memory CD4, and 0.3% to 0.45% of memory CD8 clonotypes were shared.

The donors were healthy, HIV-negative adults who had no recently reported acute infections or vaccinations. Every donor was a Caucasian adult living in Nashville, Tennessee, USA. CD8 memory samples consisted of magnetically selected CD45RO+ cells combined with CCR7-negative CD45RA+ effector memory (TemRA) cells. After blood collection by leukapheresis, PBMCs were isolated using Ficoll-Histopaque density gradient centrifugation and then cryopreserved in the vapor phase of liquid nitrogen. Purity and quantity of every magnetically sorted T cell population were checked by analytical flow cytometry. Genomic DNA was isolated from each sorted fraction and quantified by UV absorbance on a Nanodrop 2000c. Using the deep immunoSEQ assay, TCR CDR3 regions were amplified from genomic DNA by multiplex PCR. Genomic DNA extracted from each cell subset was distributed evenly over all wells of several immunoSEQ 96-well plates, and each plate served as one replicate. For sorted subsets, about 200 ng genomic DNA, equal to tens of thousands of T cell genomes, was loaded into each replicate PCR. The purified libraries were quantified using a Qubit 3.0 fluorometer, sized with a Bioanalyzer 2100, and then quantified again using the KAPA Library Quantification kit. Every immunoSEQ 96-well plate was sequenced on a separate single-read 150-cycle Illumina NextSeq 550 flow cell. Under the source paper's analysis protocol: Because only junctional sequences without quality scores were contained in the immunoSEQ output, filtering matching that applied to full-length reads could not be performed. Sequences were annotated with PyIR, a Python wrapper for IgBLAST v1.9, using IMGT germline references to assign V/J genes and CDR3. Reads were filtered out if the reads had weak V/J assignments (E-value above 1e-6), no CDR3, stop codons, out-of-frame junctions, or ambiguous translated residues. V3J clonotypes were defined by identical inferred V gene, J gene, and CDR3 amino acid sequence. Percentage overlap between repertoires was calculated by dividing the number of shared unique clonotypes by the size of the smaller repertoire. Repertoire richness was assessed with RTK rarefaction, the Chao1 estimator, and Recon v2.1 estimates of unobserved clonotypes. Generation probabilities were computed with OLGA for all TCRbeta clonotypes obtained by the gDNA method from a few donors. The table was pulled from immuneACCESS by TCRdb, which kept in-frame rearrangements only. Such tables lose some clones; where checked, under half of the loss comes from unresolved V genes, and the rest has no known cause. The V and J calls and clone size were taken over from that table, and D and trimming were inferred from the DNA. For this sample the table gives 400,000 or so clones, of which 90% to 98% were detected only once. Clones ranked in the top ten supply 0.32% of the sample.

This receptor chain uses TRBV5-4 and TRBJ2-1; TRBD2 is a possible D gene, resting on 6 matching bases. The source material was memory CD8+ T cells sorted from blood. This specimen's cell subset or site label, per the study, means: CD45RO+ cells pooled with CCR7-negative TemRA cells. This sequence was found in a man aged 25 to 45 in good health. The CDR3 region has the sequence CASSLELAPYNEQFF. The DNA sequence is as follows: TGTGCCAGCAGCTTGGAGCTAGCGCCCTACAATGAGCAGTTCTTC. Reference TRBV5-4 and TRBJ2-1 genes cover what lies past the CDR3, so the full variable domain is ETGVTQSPTHLIKTRGQQVTLRCSSQSGHNTVSWYQQALGQGPQFIFQYYREEENGRGNFPPRFSGLQFPNYSSELNVNALELDDSALYLCASSLELAPYNEQFFGPGTRLTVL.